The sequence of this T cell receptor beta chain was determined in a study of T cell responses to AZD1222 COVID-19 vaccine. General observations from the study: Sampled repertoires all dated from after the peak T cell response. Spike-specific TCR breadth rose after two AZD1222 doses, and depth rose as well.

Trimming removed 1 base from V and 7 bases from J, with 7 bases in between. CDR3 length equals 12 residues. The protocol was immunoSEQ multiplex PCR, while the TCRdb copy is restricted to in-frame clones and leaves out a portion. Of more than 85,000 clones listed, approximately 94% are singletons. On this clone itself: Its target is not known.

Sequenced material: peripheral blood, taken 28 days after the second AZD1222 dose. V usage is TRBV12-3 or TRBV12-4 and J usage is TRBJ1-2; tentative D call: TRBD1 (5 bases). The clonotype comes from an adult who received the AZD1222 COVID-19 vaccine. Written as DNA, the CDR3 is TGTGCCAGCAGTTTAGTGAGGGGTGGCTACACCTTC. Encoded protein: CASSLVRGGYTF.